Following are 32 T cell receptor beta chains from one sample sequenced in a study of vaccination and CD4 T cells after COVID-19. The treatment was: roughly 11-day PBMC culture with coronavirus spike peptide pools or control peptides (ViraFEST assay). Their cognate antigens are unknown. The study sequenced cultured CD4+ T cell DNA using the Oncomine TCR Beta short-read assay. Via MiXCR, TCRdb re-called the PCR reads, giving one row per CDR3 protein. The table has just under 20,000 distinct CDR3 sequences, about 50% seen once. Specimen: CD4+ T cells from blood, cultured in vitro. The receptors shown here come from a human donor who had recovered from COVID-19.

This clonotype was counted only a few times. The DNA of the CDR3 is TGCAGTGCTAGAGTTGGAGTACTGAACACTGAAGCTTTCTTT. It encodes CSARVGVLNTEAFF. J is TRBJ1-1 and V is TRBV20-1; no reliable D call. The V end was cut by 1 base, the J end by 0 bases, with 9 bases between. The CDR3 is made up of 14 amino acids. Germline CDR1 reads DFQATT; CDR2 reads SNEGSKA (reference sequence).

By share, this clonotype counts as large. This chain links TRBV19 with TRBJ2-5, with 8 bases matching TRBD2. Germline V lookup: CDR1 LNHDA, CDR2 SQIVND (reference sequence). There are 16 residues in the CDR3. V shed 5 bases, J shed 5 bases, and the junction held 13 bases outside the gene matches. CDR3 in DNA: TGTGCCAGTAGTGGGGGACTAGTATTCGCCGGGGAGACCCAGTACTTC. This codes for CASSGGLVFAGETQYF.

V and J are TRBV4-1 and TRBJ1-5; the D gene is possibly TRBD1 (6 bases). Germline V gene lookup returns CDR1 MGHRA and CDR2 YSYEKL. The V end lost 2 bases, the J end lost 0 bases, and 8 bases lay between the germline ends. This CDR3 has 15 amino acids. CDR3 nucleotides: TGCGCCAGCAGCCAATACAGGGATAGCAATCAGCCCCAGCATTTT. This gives the protein CASSQYRDSNQPQHF.

V usage is TRBV19 and J usage is TRBJ1-1, with a weak D call TRBD1 (6 bases). The CDR3 length is 14 residues. CDR1 and CDR2 from the germline V gene are LNHDA and SQIVND (reference sequence). V was trimmed by 9 bases and J by 2 bases, leaving 16 bases between them. CDR3 loop: CASHKGVYNTEAFF. CDR3 DNA sequence: TGTGCCAGCCACAAGGGGGTGTATAACACTGAAGCTTTCTTT.

This sequence joins TRBV2 and TRBJ1-1, with 7 bases lining up with TRBD1. CDR3 length: 12 residues. Germline V CDR1 and CDR2: SNHLY, FYNNEI. The V gene end was trimmed by 9 bases and the J gene end by 4 bases; junction bases not matched to a gene: 5. This CDR3 is CASTGQTTEAFF. Here the CDR3 DNA reads TGTGCCAGTACGGGACAGACCACTGAAGCTTTCTTT.

The genes are TRBV24-1 and TRBJ1-2, with a possible D match to TRBD1 (6 bases). Per the germline V gene, CDR1 is KGHDR and CDR2 is SFDVKD. V shed 2 bases and J shed 8 bases, with 8 bases lying between them. The CDR3 is 12 residues long. This CDR3 reads CATSDSDSGYTF. The CDR3 bases are TGTGCCACCAGTGATTCGGACAGCGGCTACACCTTC.

The chain is built from TRBV29-1 and TRBJ1-1; D not certain. Germline V lookup: CDR1 SQVTM, CDR2 ANQGSEA. Trimming took 3 bases from V and 0 from J, leaving 14 bases between them. This CDR3 comprises 15 residues. The CDR3 bases are TGCAGCGTTGATGGCGGCAAACTCATGAACACTGAAGCTTTCTTT. Its translation is CSVDGGKLMNTEAFF.

This clonotype was detected a few times. The chain couples TRBV24-1 to TRBJ2-3; the D gene is possibly TRBD1 (5 bases). The ends were cut back, 7 bases at V and 7 bases at J, with 14 bases in the middle. CDR1 and CDR2 (germline): KGHDR, SFDVKD. The CDR3 has 13 residues. In DNA, the CDR3 is TGTGCCACCAGCCCAGGGTTTGAATATACGCAGTATTTT. Amino acids: CATSPGFEYTQYF.

The chain has TRBV7-9 and TRBJ1-6; D uncertain. This CDR3 is 12 amino acids long. V was cut by 0 bases and J by 13 bases, with 7 bases left in between. CDR1 is SEHNR and CDR2 is FQNEAQ in the germline V gene (reference sequence). The CDR3 DNA reads as TGTGCCAGCAGCTTAGCAGGGCCCCCCCTCCACTTT. It specifies CASSLAGPPLHF.

V usage is TRBV11-3 and J usage is TRBJ1-1, with D possibly matching TRBD1 (5 bases). CDR3 length equals 15 residues. Germline V gene sequence: CDR1 SGHNT, CDR2 YENEEA. V was cut by 3 bases and J by 6 bases, with 17 bases left in between. CDR3 loop: CASSFWGTGRAEAFF. In DNA, the CDR3 is TGTGCCAGCAGCTTCTGGGGGACTGGTCGCGCTGAAGCTTTCTTT.

The chain has TRBV5-1 and TRBJ2-7; 8 nucleotides match TRBD1. The CDR3 runs 18 residues. V lost 1 base and J lost 6; bases outside the gene matches: 18. Looked up from germline, CDR1 is SGHRS and CDR2 is YFSETQ. The chain's CDR3 is CASSLRSHGTQGGVEQYF. For the CDR3, the DNA is TGCGCCAGCAGCTTGCGTTCCCATGGAACACAGGGGGGCGTCGAGCAGTACTTC.

This clonotype was seen a few times. The chain combines TRBV20-1 with TRBJ2-3; 10 bases agree with TRBD2. The V segment lost 2 bases and the J segment 4 bases; nucleotides outside the gene matches: 6. This CDR3 region has 15 residues. From germline, CDR1 is DFQATT and CDR2 SNEGSKA (reference sequence). CDR3 sequence: CSARTLAGAPDTQYF. The DNA for the CDR3 is TGCAGTGCTAGAACCCTAGCGGGAGCCCCAGATACGCAGTATTTT.

The V gene is TRBV4-2, the J gene TRBJ2-3; TRBD2 agrees at 10 bases. The CDR3 extends over 17 amino acids. CDR1 and CDR2 (germline): LGHNA, YNFKEQ. Unmatched junction bases numbered 8, after V lost 3 bases and J lost 2 bases. The CDR3, as DNA: TGTGCCAGCAGCCACGGACTAGCGGAAAGTTACACAGATACGCAGTATTTT. It yields the protein CASSHGLAESYTDTQYF.

This sequence joins TRBV12-3 or TRBV12-4 and TRBJ2-7; no reliable D call. Trimming pared 1 base from V and 6 bases from J, leaving 4 bases between. The CDR3 is made up of 11 amino acids. The CDR3 DNA is TGTGCCAGCAGTTTAGTTCGCGAGCAGTACTTC. It codes for CASSLVREQYF.

This clonotype was detected a few times. This chain uses TRBV5-1 with TRBJ2-7; D unclear. The germline V and J ends were trimmed by 3 bases and 4 bases, with 8 bases remaining between them. The CDR3 covers 12 residues. CDR1 is SGHRS, CDR2 YFSETQ, per germline. The CDR3 reads CASSSQLYEQYF. The CDR3, as DNA: TGCGCCAGCAGCTCACAGCTTTACGAGCAGTACTTC.

The rearrangement uses TRBV6-1 and TRBJ2-3; possible D gene TRBD2, 5 bases. CDR1 MNHNS and CDR2 SASEGT come from the germline V gene. This CDR3 is built from 13 residues. V was trimmed by 4 bases and J by 5 bases, leaving 10 bases between them. CDR3 in amino acids: CASSGSGEDTQYF. The CDR3 bases are TGTGCCAGCAGTGGATCCGGGGAAGATACGCAGTATTTT.

The chain has TRBV29-1 and TRBJ1-3, with a tentative D call TRBD1 (5 bases). The CDR3 sequence is 14 residues long. Germline V lookup: CDR1 SQVTM, CDR2 ANQGSEA. V lost 4 bases and J lost 1, with 11 bases in between. The CDR3 is CSVGLRASGNTIYF. The CDR3 DNA sequence: TGCAGCGTTGGCCTCAGGGCGTCTGGAAACACCATATATTTT.

The chain couples TRBV28 to TRBJ2-7; D unresolved. CDR3 size: 12 residues. CDR1 and CDR2 from the germline V gene are MDHEN and SYDVKM. Trimming took off 4 bases at V and 3 bases at J, with 7 bases between the two ends. The CDR3 DNA is TGTGCCAGCAGTTCCACAGTCTACGAGCAGTACTTC. This translates into CASSSTVYEQYF.

The V gene is TRBV27, the J gene TRBJ2-2; D is possibly TRBD1 (6 bases). Trimming cost V 5 bases and J 5 bases, with 15 bases left between them. This CDR3 has 15 residues. Germline CDR1 and CDR2: MNHEY and SMNVEV (reference sequence). The CDR3 protein is CASSRDRPSTGELFF. The CDR3 nucleotides are TGTGCCAGCAGTCGAGACAGGCCGAGTACCGGGGAGCTGTTTTTT.

This clonotype was found a few times. The chain carries TRBV7-9 and TRBJ1-6; D is possibly TRBD1 (5 bases). The CDR3 runs to 14 residues. Germline CDR1 and CDR2: SEHNR and FQNEAQ (reference sequence). Deletions cut 5 bases from V and 6 bases from J, with 11 bases between. In DNA form, the CDR3 reads TGTGCCAGCAGCCCCGGGACCGCTAATTCACCCCTCCACTTT. Translated: CASSPGTANSPLHF.

The chain carries TRBV6-1 and TRBJ2-3; a possible D gene is TRBD1 (6 bases). The CDR3 is made up of 12 amino acids. Germline V gene lookup returns CDR1 MNHNS and CDR2 SASEGT. CDR3 residues: CAGGSSTDTQYF. CDR3 nucleotide sequence: TGTGCAGGGGGTTCTAGCACAGATACGCAGTATTTT.

J is TRBJ2-2 and V is TRBV18; the D is unclear. CDR1 and CDR2 (germline): KGHSH, LQKENI. With 3 bases removed from V and 2 bases from J, the gap between germline ends came to 1 base. The CDR3 has 12 amino acids. CDR3 DNA sequence: TGTGCCAGCTCACCCAACACCGGGGAGCTGTTTTTT. Translating gives CASSPNTGELFF.

The rearrangement joins TRBV20-1 to TRBJ1-1; D remains ambiguous. CDR1 and CDR2 (germline): DFQATT, SNEGSKA (reference sequence). The CDR3 runs 11 residues. Between the trimmed V and J ends, which lost 3 bases and 5 bases, there was a span of 7 bases. The CDR3 DNA sequence: TGCAGTGCTAGGATGGCAACTGAAGCTTTCTTT. Amino acid sequence: CSARMATEAFF.

This clonotype was seen more than once but under ten times. The chain combines TRBV5-4 with TRBJ1-2; 12 bases are shared with TRBD1. With 4 bases clipped from V and 8 bases from J, the junction kept 12 bases outside the gene matches. CDR3 length: 16 amino acids. Germline CDR1 reads SGHNT; CDR2 reads YYREEE (reference sequence). The CDR3 nucleotides read TGTGCCAGCAGCCCTCCGGGACAGGGGGCTCTGAACGGCTACACCTTC. Protein sequence: CASSPPGQGALNGYTF.

V gene TRBV7-6 combines with J gene TRBJ1-1; D not resolved. There are 14 residues in the CDR3. Germline assignment: CDR1 SGHVS and CDR2 FNYEAQ. Trimming shortened V by 2 bases and J by 0 bases, and 7 bases separated the two germline ends. The DNA of the CDR3 is TGTGCCAGCAGCTTAACACGGATGAACACTGAAGCTTTCTTT. It is translated as CASSLTRMNTEAFF.

V and J are TRBV5-1 and TRBJ1-4; 11 nucleotides agree with TRBD1. There are 14 residues in the CDR3. The V and J ends lost 0 bases and 8 bases, in that order; junction bases with no gene match: 0. The germline V gene encodes CDR1 SGHRS and CDR2 YFSETQ. CDR3 nucleotide sequence: TGCGCCAGCAGCTTGGGGACAGGGGGCGAAAAACTGTTTTTT. This gives the protein CASSLGTGGEKLFF.

The chain employs TRBV7-2 and TRBJ2-7; D remains unclear. CDR1 is SGHTA, CDR2 FQGNSA, per germline. Trimming took off 7 bases at V and 2 bases at J, with 9 bases between the two ends. The CDR3 has 12 amino acids. CDR3: CASTNNPYEQYF. The CDR3 DNA is TGTGCCAGCACCAACAACCCCTACGAGCAGTACTTC.

The CDR3 is CASSLLTSGSSGELFF. CDR3 in DNA: TGTGCCAGCAGTTTATTGACTAGCGGGAGCTCCGGGGAGCTGTTTTTT. This sequence joins TRBV28 and TRBJ2-2, with TRBD2 matching over 12 bases. There are 16 residues in the CDR3. CDR1 and CDR2 from the germline V gene are MDHEN and SYDVKM. The V gene end was trimmed by 1 base and the J gene end by 6 bases; junction bases not matched to a gene: 3. Full variable domain (rest looked up from reference TRBV28 and TRBJ2-2): DVKVTQSSRYLVKRTGEKVFLECVQDMDHENMFWYRQDPGLGLRLIYFSYDVKMKEKGDIPEGYSVSREKKERFSLILESASTNQTSMYLCASSLLTSGSSGELFFGEGSRLTVL.

This clonotype showed up just a few times. The chain couples TRBV7-8 to TRBJ1-1; the D is unclear. CDR3 length: 17 amino acids. Germline V gene lookup returns CDR1 SGHVS and CDR2 FQNEAQ. V lost 3 bases to trimming and J lost 3 bases, with 20 bases between them. CDR3 amino acids: CASSLPRIPRRDTEAFF. As DNA, the CDR3 is TGTGCCAGCAGCTTGCCCCGGATACCCCGGCGGGACACTGAAGCTTTCTTT.

The V gene is TRBV10-3, the J gene TRBJ2-7; tentative D call: TRBD1 (6 bases). Germline values: CDR1 ENHRY, CDR2 SYGVKD. V was clipped by 2 bases and J by 5 bases, with 16 bases between them. The CDR3 has 15 residues. The DNA for the CDR3 is TGTGCCATCAGTGAGCCAAATTCAGGGGAGCACGAGCAGTACTTC. Amino acids: CAISEPNSGEHEQYF.

This clonotype qualifies as large. V is TRBV2 and J is TRBJ2-7, with 10 bases lining up with TRBD2. This CDR3 has 15 amino acids. J gave up 1 base and V 5 bases, and 5 bases lay outside the gene matches. Germline loops: CDR1 SNHLY, CDR2 FYNNEI. Here the CDR3 reads CASSPWTSGSYEQYF. CDR3 coding DNA: TGTGCCAGCAGTCCATGGACTAGCGGATCCTACGAGCAGTACTTC.

This chain joins TRBV7-9 and TRBJ1-2; maybe TRBD1 (5 bases). CDR3 length: 10 residues. The V end lost 5 bases, the J end lost 11 bases, and 9 bases lay between the germline ends. CDR1 is SEHNR, CDR2 FQNEAQ, per germline (reference sequence). This CDR3 reads CASSPRGYTF. DNA of the CDR3: TGTGCCAGCAGCCCCCGGGGGTACACCTTC.